The clone carrying this TCR beta chain has just a few counts. The data stem from a study of identical twins' blood T cells. Authors' methods: Each donor had about 100,000 to nearly 550,000 clonotypes. TCRdb analysed the 5' RACE reads with MiXCR anew, one entry per CDR3 protein. The V and J calls were determined by TCRdb, not by the authors. The table shows a few hundred thousand distinct CDR3 sequences, with over 25% occurring only once. This sequence originates from a woman between 18 and 55 years old in good health. The sequenced sample was PBMCs.

DNA for the CDR3: TGTGCCAGCAGCTTTGACTTCAATCAGCCCCAGCATTTT. It codes for CASSFDFNQPQHF. V usage is TRBV7-7 and J usage is TRBJ1-5; D gene ambiguous. The CDR3 sequence is 13 residues long. Germline V gives CDR1 SSHAT, CDR2 FNYEAQ (reference sequence). With 3 bases removed from V and 3 bases from J, the gap between germline ends came to 6 bases.